This T cell receptor (beta chain) was found in a study of cytomegalovirus exposure and HLA in healthy donors. Amplification used 60 Vbeta primers and 13 Jbeta primers. Clones were read by immunoSEQ multiplex PCR, and TCRdb kept only the in-frame ones, dropping some. Of approximately 140,000 clones in the sample, 70% to 75% were seen once. The CDR3 is 13 amino acids. Germline trimming cut 5 bases from V and 9 bases from J; bases unmatched to any gene: 4. Germline V lookup: CDR1 SQVTM, CDR2 ANQGSEA. Donors were nominally healthy when sampled, though unrecorded immune exposures were likely. This clonotype was obtained from a middle-aged woman in good health and CMV-seronegative. The chain uses TRBV29-1 and TRBJ2-1; 13 positions match TRBD2. Sequences were obtained from PBMCs. The CDR3 DNA follows: TGCAGCGTTCCCGGGACTAGCGGGATTGAGCAGTTCTTC. Amino acids: CSVPGTSGIEQFF.